The sequence of this T cell receptor (beta chain) was determined in a study of cytomegalovirus exposure and HLA in healthy donors. Study as a whole: Of all 398 donors who were genotyped, roughly 81% belonged to the Caucasian-associated ancestry cluster. Study-wide findings and caveats: Later, an analysis showed that TCR beta chains associated with HLA were more clonally expanded than others that were equally common.

Comments on this clone: The target antigen is unknown.

Germline V gives CDR1 LGHNA, CDR2 YNFKEQ. The CDR3 covers 14 residues. V lost 0 bases and J lost 2, with 6 bases in between. PCR amplification relied on 60 Vbeta primers (plus 13 Jbeta primers). The table came from immunoSEQ multiplex PCR; TCRdb's copy has only in-frame clones and leaves some out. The sample yields 120,000 to 150,000 clones, 75% to 85% seen once. The specimen sequenced was PBMCs. This clonotype originated in a woman between 35 and 50 years old in good health and CMV-seropositive. The chain couples TRBV4-2 to TRBJ2-3; D is uncertain. For the CDR3, the DNA is TGTGCCAGCAGCCAAGATAGTTTCACAGATACGCAGTATTTT. Translated: CASSQDSFTDTQYF.